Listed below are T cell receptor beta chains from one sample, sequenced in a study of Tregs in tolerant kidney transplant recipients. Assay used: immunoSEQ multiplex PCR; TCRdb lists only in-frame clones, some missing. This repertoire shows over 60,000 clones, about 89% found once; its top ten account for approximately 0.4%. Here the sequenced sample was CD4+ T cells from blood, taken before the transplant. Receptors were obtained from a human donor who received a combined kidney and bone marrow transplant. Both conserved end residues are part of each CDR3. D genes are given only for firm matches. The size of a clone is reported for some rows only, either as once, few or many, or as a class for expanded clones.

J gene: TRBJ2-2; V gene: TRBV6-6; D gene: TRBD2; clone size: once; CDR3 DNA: TGTGCCAGCAGTTACTCGTACAGCGGGGCCGGGGAGCTGTTTTTT; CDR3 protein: CASSYSYSGAGELFF
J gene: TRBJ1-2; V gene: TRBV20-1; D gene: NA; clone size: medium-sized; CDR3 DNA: TGCAGTGCTAGCAGCTATGGCTACACCTTC; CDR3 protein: CSASSYGYTF
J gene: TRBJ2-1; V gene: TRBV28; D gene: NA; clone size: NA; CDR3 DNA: TGTGCCAGCAGTTTCTTGAGCTCCTACAATGAGCAGTTCTTC; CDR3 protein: CASSFLSSYNEQFF
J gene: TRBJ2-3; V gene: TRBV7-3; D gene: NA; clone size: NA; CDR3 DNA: TGTGCCAGCAGCTCCCCCGTAGCGACAGATACGCAGTATTTT; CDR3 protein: CASSSPVATDTQYF
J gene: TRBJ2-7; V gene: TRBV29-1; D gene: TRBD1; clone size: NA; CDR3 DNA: TGCAGCGTGACCTCCGGGACAGGGAATTACGGCGAGCAGTACTTC; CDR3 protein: CSVTSGTGNYGEQYF
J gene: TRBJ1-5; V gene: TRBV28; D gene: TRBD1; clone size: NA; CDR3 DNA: TGTGCCAGCAGTTTATTCGGACAGGGATTATTAAGCAATCAGCCCCAGCATTTT; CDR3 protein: CASSLFGQGLLSNQPQHF
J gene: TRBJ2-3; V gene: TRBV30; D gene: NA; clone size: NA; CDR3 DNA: TGTGCCTGGGGCTCTCGCACAGATACGCAGTATTTT; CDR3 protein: CAWGSRTDTQYF
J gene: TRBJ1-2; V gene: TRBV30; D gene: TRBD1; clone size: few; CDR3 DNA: TGTGCCTGGAGTCGTAACCAGGGGGCGGATGGCTACACCTTC; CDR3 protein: CAWSRNQGADGYTF
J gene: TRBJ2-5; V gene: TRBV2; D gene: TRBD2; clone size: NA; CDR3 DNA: TGTGCCAGTCGACTAGCTGTCGGAGAGACCCAGTACTTC; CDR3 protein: CASRLAVGETQYF
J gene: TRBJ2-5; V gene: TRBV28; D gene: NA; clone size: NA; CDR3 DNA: TGTGCCAGCAGTTTCAGGGGGCGGGGGGAGACCCAGTACTTC; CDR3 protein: CASSFRGRGETQYF
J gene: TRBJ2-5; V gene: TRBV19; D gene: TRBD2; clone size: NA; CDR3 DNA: TGTGCCAGTAGTACTGATAGCGGGAGTGGAGAGACCCAGTACTTC; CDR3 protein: CASSTDSGSGETQYF
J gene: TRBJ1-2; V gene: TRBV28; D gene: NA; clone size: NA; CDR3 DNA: TGTGCCATCTCCAGTACCTCTAACTATGGCTACACCTTC; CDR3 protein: CAISSTSNYGYTF
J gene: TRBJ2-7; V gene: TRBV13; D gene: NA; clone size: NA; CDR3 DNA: TGTGCCAGCAGCTTAGGCGGTTCACAGCCCTACGAGCAGTACTTC; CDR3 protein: CASSLGGSQPYEQYF
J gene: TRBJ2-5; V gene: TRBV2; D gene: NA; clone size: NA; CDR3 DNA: TGTGCCAGCAGTGAAAGGGCAGGGCGGGAGACCCAGTACTTC; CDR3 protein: CASSERAGRETQYF